A selection of T cell receptor beta chains follows, all from one sample in a study of T cells after yellow fever vaccination. From the 5' RACE reads, TCRdb called clonotypes with MiXCR, one entry per CDR3 protein. The data contain hundreds of thousands of distinct CDR3 sequences, 18% of them singletons. The sample consisted of PBMCs, taken before the yellow fever booster vaccination. The receptors here all came from a man aged 18 to 29 who received the YFV17D yellow fever vaccine. Each CDR3 is given with its conserved first and last residue. D genes are given only for firm matches. Where a row states a size, it is once, few, many or the class of an expanded clone; other rows omit it.

CDR3: CSATLFSRDRGRYEKLFF; DNA: TGCAGTGCTACCCTCTTCTCCCGGGACAGGGGACGGTATGAAAAACTGTTTTTT; J: TRBJ1-4; D: TRBD1; V: TRBV20-1; size: .
CDR3: CSGGQTDTQYF; DNA: TGCAGCGGGGGGCAAACGGATACGCAGTATTTT; J: TRBJ2-3; D: .; V: TRBV29-1; size: many
CDR3: CASSNRLAGGPPDTQYF; DNA: TGTGCCAGCAGCAACCGACTAGCGGGGGGGCCGCCAGATACGCAGTATTTT; J: TRBJ2-3; D: TRBD2; V: TRBV7-9; size: once
CDR3: CSARDGRQGLKNEQFF; DNA: TGCAGTGCTAGAGATGGAAGGCAGGGGCTAAAGAATGAGCAGTTCTTC; J: TRBJ2-1; D: .; V: TRBV20-1; size: few
CDR3: CASSLVQSSYNSPLHF; DNA: TGTGCCAGCAGTTTAGTACAGAGCTCCTATAATTCACCCCTCCACTTT; J: TRBJ1-6; D: .; V: TRBV28; size: .
CDR3: CASRTPSGADIWYF; DNA: TGTGCCAGCAGGACCCCGAGCGGGGCCGACATTTGGTATTTT; J: TRBJ2-3; D: TRBD2; V: TRBV28; size: few
CDR3: CASTEWATDTQYF; DNA: TGTGCCAGCACCGAGTGGGCCACAGATACGCAGTATTTT; J: TRBJ2-3; D: .; V: TRBV6-2/TRBV6-3; size: .
CDR3: CASSGDRVKNIQYF; DNA: TGCGCCAGCAGTGGGGACAGGGTGAAAAACATTCAGTACTTC; J: TRBJ2-4; D: TRBD1; V: TRBV10-1; size: .
CDR3: CASSWLQGAQNYGYTF; DNA: TGTGCCAGCAGTTGGCTACAGGGGGCTCAGAACTATGGCTACACCTTC; J: TRBJ1-2; D: TRBD1; V: TRBV28; size: .
CDR3: CASSPPLGGGYEQFF; DNA: TGTGCCAGCTCACCACCGCTGGGAGGAGGGTATGAGCAGTTCTTC; J: TRBJ2-1; D: .; V: TRBV18; size: .
CDR3: CASSQSSGRIFVEAFF; DNA: TGCGCCAGCAGTCAATCGTCAGGCAGGATTTTCGTGGAAGCTTTCTTT; J: TRBJ1-1; D: .; V: TRBV23-1; size: once
CDR3: CASSFGQEDGYTF; DNA: TGTGCCAGCAGCTTCGGACAGGAGGATGGCTACACCTTC; J: TRBJ1-2; D: TRBD1; V: TRBV7-9; size: .
CDR3: CSATQPGTAYGYTF; DNA: TGCAGTGCTACTCAGCCCGGGACAGCATATGGCTACACCTTC; J: TRBJ1-2; D: TRBD1; V: TRBV20-1; size: .
CDR3: CASSNRLEAFF; DNA: TGTGCCAGCAGCAATAGACTTGAAGCTTTCTTT; J: TRBJ1-1; D: .; V: TRBV28; size: few
CDR3: CASSQGVGANIQYF; DNA: TGTGCCAGCAGCCAAGGTGTGGGGGCGAACATTCAGTACTTC; J: TRBJ2-4; D: .; V: TRBV3-1; size: .
CDR3: CASKAGNEQFF; DNA: TGTGCCAGCAAAGCGGGCAATGAGCAGTTCTTC; J: TRBJ2-1; D: .; V: TRBV11-2; size: few
CDR3: CSATSGGAPQYF; DNA: TGCAGTGCCACCTCGGGGGGAGCGCCCCAGTACTTC; J: TRBJ2-5; D: TRBD2; V: TRBV20-1; size: few
CDR3: CASSLSGAGVQPQHF; DNA: TGTGCCAGCAGTTTATCGGGAGCGGGAGTTCAGCCCCAGCATTTT; J: TRBJ1-5; D: .; V: TRBV28; size: .
CDR3: CASSADGRSTDTQYF; DNA: TGCGCCAGCAGCGCGGATGGTCGTTCCACAGATACGCAGTATTTT; J: TRBJ2-3; D: .; V: TRBV5-1; size: few
CDR3: CSAWGLTDTQYF; DNA: TGCAGTGCTTGGGGACTCACAGATACGCAGTATTTT; J: TRBJ2-3; D: .; V: TRBV20-1; size: few
CDR3: CASSPPGLEGEKLFF; DNA: TGTGCCAGCTCACCCCCGGGACTAGAAGGGGAAAAACTGTTTTTT; J: TRBJ1-4; D: .; V: TRBV18; size: .
CDR3: CAISESATIGYTF; DNA: TGTGCCATCAGTGAGTCGGCCACCATTGGCTACACCTTC; J: TRBJ1-2; D: .; V: TRBV10-3; size: few
CDR3: CASSRHTGDAEAFF; DNA: TGTGCCAGCAGCCGCCATACAGGGGACGCTGAAGCTTTCTTT; J: TRBJ1-1; D: TRBD1; V: TRBV7-2; size: .
CDR3: CSARNWLASYEQYF; DNA: TGCAGTGCTAGGAATTGGCTAGCATCCTACGAGCAGTACTTC; J: TRBJ2-7; D: .; V: TRBV20-1; size: few
CDR3: CASSSKGARVEAFF; DNA: TGTGCCAGCAGCTCAAAGGGGGCCAGAGTTGAAGCTTTCTTT; J: TRBJ1-1; D: TRBD1; V: TRBV7-3; size: .
CDR3: CASSQDPAGGLFF; DNA: TGCGCCAGCAGCCAGGACCCAGCGGGGGGGCTGTTCTTC; J: TRBJ2-1; D: TRBD2; V: TRBV4-3; size: few
CDR3: CASSNQMNTEAFF; DNA: TGTGCCAGCAGTAACCAGATGAACACTGAAGCTTTCTTT; J: TRBJ1-1; D: .; V: TRBV6-5; size: .
CDR3: CASSYSNWASGGGELFF; DNA: TGTGCCAGCAGTTACTCGAATTGGGCTAGCGGGGGTGGGGAGCTGTTTTTT; J: TRBJ2-2; D: TRBD2; V: TRBV6-5; size: .
CDR3: CASRQKETQYF; DNA: TGTGCCAGCCGACAGAAAGAGACCCAGTACTTC; J: TRBJ2-5; D: .; V: TRBV7-9; size: few
CDR3: CASSFVPGGETQYF; DNA: TGTGCCAGCAGTTTTGTTCCAGGGGGCGAGACCCAGTACTTC; J: TRBJ2-5; D: TRBD1; V: TRBV6-5; size: few
CDR3: CASSFPTGTVAKNIQYF; DNA: TGCGCCAGCAGCTTCCCGACAGGGACTGTAGCCAAAAACATTCAGTACTTC; J: TRBJ2-4; D: .; V: TRBV5-1; size: few
CDR3: CASTIGMGLQPQHF; DNA: TGTGCCAGCACGATAGGTATGGGTCTTCAGCCCCAGCATTTT; J: TRBJ1-5; D: .; V: TRBV5-5; size: few
CDR3: CSAAGLSEAFF; DNA: TGCAGTGCCGCGGGACTTTCTGAAGCTTTCTTT; J: TRBJ1-1; D: .; V: TRBV20-1; size: .
CDR3: CASSQGRGNNEQFF; DNA: TGTGCCAGCAGCCAAGGCCGGGGGAACAATGAGCAGTTCTTC; J: TRBJ2-1; D: .; V: TRBV4-2; size: .
CDR3: CASSDLRGWGTEAFF; DNA: TGTGCCAGCTCAGATCTTCGGGGTTGGGGCACTGAAGCTTTCTTT; J: TRBJ1-1; D: .; V: TRBV12-3/TRBV12-4; size: .
CDR3: CASSLNGYTGELFF; DNA: TGTGCCAGCAGCTTAAACGGCTACACCGGGGAGCTGTTTTTT; J: TRBJ2-2; D: .; V: TRBV7-3; size: many
CDR3: CASSPGRGDQPQHF; DNA: TGTGCCAGCTCACCAGGCAGGGGCGATCAGCCCCAGCATTTT; J: TRBJ1-5; D: .; V: TRBV18; size: few
CDR3: CSVAQGGRAFF; DNA: TGCAGCGTGGCCCAAGGGGGTAGGGCTTTCTTT; J: TRBJ1-1; D: .; V: TRBV29-1; size: .
CDR3: CASHQRGEQYF; DNA: TGTGCCAGCCATCAACGGGGCGAGCAGTACTTC; J: TRBJ2-7; D: .; V: TRBV27; size: few
CDR3: CASSYLGQKQETQYF; DNA: TGTGCCAGCAGTTACCTGGGACAGAAACAAGAGACCCAGTACTTC; J: TRBJ2-5; D: TRBD1; V: TRBV6-2/TRBV6-3; size: .
CDR3: CAISGEGLAGAYNEQFF; DNA: TGTGCCATCAGTGGGGAGGGACTAGCGGGGGCCTACAATGAGCAGTTCTTC; J: TRBJ2-1; D: TRBD2; V: TRBV10-3; size: .
CDR3: CASSQGAGRGQPQHF; DNA: TGTGCCAGCAGCCAGGGGGCGGGCAGGGGTCAGCCCCAGCATTTT; J: TRBJ1-5; D: TRBD1; V: TRBV7-9; size: .
CDR3: CASSSAGTGPFYEQYF; DNA: TGTGCCAGCAGCTCCGCCGGGACAGGGCCTTTCTACGAGCAGTACTTC; J: TRBJ2-7; D: TRBD1; V: TRBV11-2; size: .
CDR3: CASSVAWTRGTDTQYF; DNA: TGTGCCAGCAGCGTAGCGTGGACCCGGGGCACAGATACGCAGTATTTT; J: TRBJ2-3; D: .; V: TRBV9; size: .
CDR3: CATSRAASGANVLTF; DNA: TGTGCCACCAGCAGAGCAGCCTCTGGGGCCAACGTCCTGACTTTC; J: TRBJ2-6; D: .; V: TRBV15; size: few
CDR3: CASSLALSGGTQYF; DNA: TGTGCCAGCAGCTTAGCGCTCTCTGGGGGTACGCAGTATTTT; J: TRBJ2-3; D: .; V: TRBV7-8; size: few
CDR3: CASSVVGQGGYTQYF; DNA: TGTGCCAGCAGCGTAGTAGGGCAAGGCGGGTATACGCAGTATTTT; J: TRBJ2-3; D: .; V: TRBV9; size: few